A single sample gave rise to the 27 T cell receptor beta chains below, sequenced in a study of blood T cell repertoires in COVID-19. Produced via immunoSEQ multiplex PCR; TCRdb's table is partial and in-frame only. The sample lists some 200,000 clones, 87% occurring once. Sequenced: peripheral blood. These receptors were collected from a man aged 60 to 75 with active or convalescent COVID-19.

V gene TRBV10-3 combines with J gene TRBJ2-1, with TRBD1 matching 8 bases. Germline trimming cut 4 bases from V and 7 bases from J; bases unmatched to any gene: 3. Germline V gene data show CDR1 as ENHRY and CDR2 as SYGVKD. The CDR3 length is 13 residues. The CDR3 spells CAISVGQVNEQFF. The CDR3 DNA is TGTGCCATCAGTGTGGGACAGGTGAATGAGCAGTTCTTC.

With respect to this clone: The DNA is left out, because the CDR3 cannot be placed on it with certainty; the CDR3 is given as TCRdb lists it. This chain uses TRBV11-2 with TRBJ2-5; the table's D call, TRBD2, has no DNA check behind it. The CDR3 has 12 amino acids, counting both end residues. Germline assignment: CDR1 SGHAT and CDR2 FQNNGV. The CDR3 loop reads CASSLQTSGQYF.

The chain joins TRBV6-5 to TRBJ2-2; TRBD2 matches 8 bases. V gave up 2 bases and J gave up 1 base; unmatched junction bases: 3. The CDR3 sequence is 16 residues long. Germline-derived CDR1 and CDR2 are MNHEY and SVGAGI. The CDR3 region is CASSYGLAGNTGELFF. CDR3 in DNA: TGTGCCAGCAGTTACGGGCTAGCGGGGAACACCGGGGAGCTGTTTTTT.

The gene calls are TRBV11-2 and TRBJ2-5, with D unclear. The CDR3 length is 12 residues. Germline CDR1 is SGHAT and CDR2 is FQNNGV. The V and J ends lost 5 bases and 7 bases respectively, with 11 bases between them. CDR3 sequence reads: CASSMFTTTQYF. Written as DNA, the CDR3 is TGTGCCAGCAGCATGTTTACAACGACCCAGTACTTC.

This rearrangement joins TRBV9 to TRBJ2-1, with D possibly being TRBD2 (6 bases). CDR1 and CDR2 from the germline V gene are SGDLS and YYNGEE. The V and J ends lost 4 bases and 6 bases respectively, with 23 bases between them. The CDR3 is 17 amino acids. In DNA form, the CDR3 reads TGTGCCAGCAGCAATTCCCGACTGGTGGGGGGAAGCAATGAGCAGTTCTTC. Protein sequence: CASSNSRLVGGSNEQFF.

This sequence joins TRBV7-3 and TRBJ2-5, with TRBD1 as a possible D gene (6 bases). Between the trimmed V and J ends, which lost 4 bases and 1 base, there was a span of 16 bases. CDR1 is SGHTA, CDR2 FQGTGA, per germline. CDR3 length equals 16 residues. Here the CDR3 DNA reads TGTGCCAGCAGCTACAGGGCCGGGACGACCCAAGAGACCCAGTACTTC. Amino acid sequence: CASSYRAGTTQETQYF.

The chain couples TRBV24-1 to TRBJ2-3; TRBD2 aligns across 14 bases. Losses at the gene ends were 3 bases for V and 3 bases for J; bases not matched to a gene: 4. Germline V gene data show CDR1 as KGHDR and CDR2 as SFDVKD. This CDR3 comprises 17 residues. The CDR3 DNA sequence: TGTGCCACCAGTGATGGACGACTAGCGGGGGGGACAGATACGCAGTATTTT. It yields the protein CATSDGRLAGGTDTQYF.

The CDR3 nucleotides read TGCGCCAGCAGCGAAAGACTAGCGGGGGATACGCAGTATTTT. Translating gives CASSERLAGDTQYF. The chain has TRBV5-1 and TRBJ2-3; 11 bases line up with TRBD2. The CDR3 consists of 14 residues. Trimming at V came to 4 bases and at J to 6 bases, leaving 4 bases not matched to a gene. Looked up from germline, CDR1 is SGHRS and CDR2 is YFSETQ.

The CDR3 protein is CASSLGQRTQYF. The CDR3 DNA reads TGTGCCAGCAGCTTAGGGCAGAGGACGCAGTATTTT. This chain links TRBV7-2 with TRBJ2-3; D is uncertain. CDR3 size: 12 residues. The germline gives CDR1 SGHTA, CDR2 FQGNSA. The V end lost 1 base, the J end lost 9 bases, and 8 bases lay between the germline ends. Together with reference TRBV7-2 and TRBJ2-3, the CDR3 gives the full variable domain: GAGVSQSPSNKVTEKGKDVELRCDPISGHTALYWYRQSLGQGLEFLIYFQGNSAPDKSGLPSDRFSAERTGGSVSTLTIQRTQQEDSAVYLCASSLGQRTQYFGPGTRLTVL.

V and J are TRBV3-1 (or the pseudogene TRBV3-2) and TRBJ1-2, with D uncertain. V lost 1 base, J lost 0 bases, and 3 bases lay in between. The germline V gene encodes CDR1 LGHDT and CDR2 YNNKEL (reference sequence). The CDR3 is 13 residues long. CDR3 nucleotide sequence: TGTGCCAGCAGCCAAGGGCCTAACTATGGCTACACCTTC. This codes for CASSQGPNYGYTF.

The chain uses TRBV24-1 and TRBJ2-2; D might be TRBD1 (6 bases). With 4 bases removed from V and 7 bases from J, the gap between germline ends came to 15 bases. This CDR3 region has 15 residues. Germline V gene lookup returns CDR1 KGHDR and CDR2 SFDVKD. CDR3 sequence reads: CATSDRTGFGGELFF. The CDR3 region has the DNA TGTGCCACCAGTGACCGCACAGGGTTCGGCGGGGAGCTGTTTTTT.

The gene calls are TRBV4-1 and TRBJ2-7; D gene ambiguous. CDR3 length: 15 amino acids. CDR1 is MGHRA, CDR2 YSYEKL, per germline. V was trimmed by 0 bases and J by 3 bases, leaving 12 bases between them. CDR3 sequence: CASSQDAAVYYEQYF. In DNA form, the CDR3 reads TGCGCCAGCAGCCAAGATGCGGCAGTCTACTACGAGCAGTACTTC.

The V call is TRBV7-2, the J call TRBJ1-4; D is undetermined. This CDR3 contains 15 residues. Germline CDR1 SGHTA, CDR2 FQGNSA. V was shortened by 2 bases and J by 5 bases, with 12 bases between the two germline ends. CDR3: CASSLLIDINEKLFF. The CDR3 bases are TGTGCCAGCAGCTTATTGATCGACATAAATGAAAAACTGTTTTTT.

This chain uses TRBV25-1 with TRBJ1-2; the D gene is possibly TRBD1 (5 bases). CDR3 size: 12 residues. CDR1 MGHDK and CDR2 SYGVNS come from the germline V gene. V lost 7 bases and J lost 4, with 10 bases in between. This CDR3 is CASTKDSYGYTF. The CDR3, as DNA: TGTGCCAGCACAAAAGACAGCTATGGCTACACCTTC.

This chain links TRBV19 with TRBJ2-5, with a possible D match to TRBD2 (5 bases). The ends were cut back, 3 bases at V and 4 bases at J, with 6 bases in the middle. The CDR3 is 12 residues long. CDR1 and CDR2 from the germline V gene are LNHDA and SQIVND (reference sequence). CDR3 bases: TGTGCCAGTAGTATGAGCGGAGAGACCCAGTACTTC. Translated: CASSMSGETQYF.

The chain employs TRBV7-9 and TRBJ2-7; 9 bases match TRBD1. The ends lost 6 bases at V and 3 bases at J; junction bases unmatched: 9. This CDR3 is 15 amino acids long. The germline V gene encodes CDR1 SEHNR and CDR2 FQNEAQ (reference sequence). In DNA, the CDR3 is TGTGCCAGCAGGTGGCCGGGACAGGGAAACTACGAGCAGTACTTC. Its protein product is CASRWPGQGNYEQYF.

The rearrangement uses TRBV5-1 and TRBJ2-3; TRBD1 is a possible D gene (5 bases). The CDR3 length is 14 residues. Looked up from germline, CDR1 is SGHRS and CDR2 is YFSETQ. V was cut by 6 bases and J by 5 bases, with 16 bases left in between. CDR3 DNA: TGCGCCAGCATCGAAGGGGATTGGGGAGATACGCAGTATTTT. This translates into CASIEGDWGDTQYF.

CDR3 region: CASSPGSVGTGSLGYTF. The CDR3 coding sequence is TGTGCCAGCTCACCAGGATCCGTTGGGACAGGATCGCTCGGCTACACCTTC. The J gene is TRBJ1-2, the V gene TRBV18; 8 bases are a match to TRBD1. CDR1 is KGHSH, CDR2 LQKENI, per germline. V dropped 2 bases and J dropped 8; count of bases not matched to a gene: 16. The CDR3 is 17 residues long.

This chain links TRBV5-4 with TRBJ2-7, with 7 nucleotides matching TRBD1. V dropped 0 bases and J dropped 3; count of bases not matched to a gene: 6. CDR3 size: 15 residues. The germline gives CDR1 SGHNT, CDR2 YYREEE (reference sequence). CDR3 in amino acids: CASSLEGAHNYEQYF. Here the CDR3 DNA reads TGTGCCAGCAGCTTGGAGGGGGCTCATAACTACGAGCAGTACTTC.

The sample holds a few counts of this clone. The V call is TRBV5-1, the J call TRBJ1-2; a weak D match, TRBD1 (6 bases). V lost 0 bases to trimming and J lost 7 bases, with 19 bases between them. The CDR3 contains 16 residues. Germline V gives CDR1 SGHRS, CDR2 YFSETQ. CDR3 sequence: CASSLAVQGGLGGYTF. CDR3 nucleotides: TGCGCCAGCAGCTTGGCGGTACAGGGCGGATTGGGTGGCTACACCTTC.

Written as DNA, the CDR3 is TGCGCCAGCAGCCGTTGGAGACAGGGGGCGATGAGTCGGGCAGATACGCAGTATTTT. Protein product: CASSRWRQGAMSRADTQYF. This chain joins TRBV4-1 and TRBJ2-3, with 10 bases lining up with TRBD1. Trimming cost V 4 bases and J 4 bases; bases outside gene matches: 17. CDR3 length: 19 residues. Germline CDR1 is MGHRA and CDR2 is YSYEKL.

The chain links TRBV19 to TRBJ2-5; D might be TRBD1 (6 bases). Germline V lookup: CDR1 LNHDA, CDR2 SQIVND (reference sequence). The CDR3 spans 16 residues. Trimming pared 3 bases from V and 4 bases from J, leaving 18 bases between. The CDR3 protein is CASSITQGPTLETQYF. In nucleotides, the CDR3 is TGTGCCAGTAGTATTACGCAGGGGCCAACCTTAGAGACCCAGTACTTC.

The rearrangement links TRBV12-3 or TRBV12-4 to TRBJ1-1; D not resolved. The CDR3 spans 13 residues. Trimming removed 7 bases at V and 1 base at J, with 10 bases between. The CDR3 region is CASTLRENTEAFF. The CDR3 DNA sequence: TGTGCCAGCACCTTACGGGAGAACACTGAAGCTTTCTTT.

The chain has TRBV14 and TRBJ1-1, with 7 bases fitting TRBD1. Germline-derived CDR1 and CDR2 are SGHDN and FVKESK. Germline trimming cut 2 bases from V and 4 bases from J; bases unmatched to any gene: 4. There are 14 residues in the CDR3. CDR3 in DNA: TGTGCCAGCAGCCAAATACAGGGGCTCACTGAAGCTTTCTTT. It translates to CASSQIQGLTEAFF. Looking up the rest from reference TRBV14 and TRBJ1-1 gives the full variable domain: EAGVTQFPSHSVIEKGQTVTLRCDPISGHDNLYWYRRVMGKEIKFLLHFVKESKQDESGMPNNRFLAERTGGTYSTLKVQPAELEDSGVYFCASSQIQGLTEAFFGQGTRLTVV.

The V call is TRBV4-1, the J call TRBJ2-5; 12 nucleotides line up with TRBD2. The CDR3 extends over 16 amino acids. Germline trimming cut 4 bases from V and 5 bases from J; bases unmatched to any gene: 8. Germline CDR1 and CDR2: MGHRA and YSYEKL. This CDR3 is CASSLLPGTSGETQYF. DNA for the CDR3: TGCGCCAGCAGCCTCCTCCCCGGGACTAGCGGGGAGACCCAGTACTTC.

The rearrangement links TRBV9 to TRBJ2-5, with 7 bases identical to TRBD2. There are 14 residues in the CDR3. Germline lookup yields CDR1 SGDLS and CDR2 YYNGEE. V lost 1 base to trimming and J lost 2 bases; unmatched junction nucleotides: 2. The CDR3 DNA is TGTGCCAGCAGCGTATCCGGGGGGCAAGAGACCCAGTACTTC. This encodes CASSVSGGQETQYF.

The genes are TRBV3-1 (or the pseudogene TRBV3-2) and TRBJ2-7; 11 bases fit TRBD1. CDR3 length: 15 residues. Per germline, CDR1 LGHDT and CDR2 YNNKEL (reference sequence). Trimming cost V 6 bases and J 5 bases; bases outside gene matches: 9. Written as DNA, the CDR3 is TGTGCCAGCAGTCCTCGGACAGGGGGCAGGAACGAGCAGTACTTC. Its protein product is CASSPRTGGRNEQYF.